One and the same sample provided the 11 T cell receptor beta chains below, sequenced in a study of T cells in Graves' hyperthyroidism and ophthalmopathy. TCR beta CDR3 regions were amplified from RNA. First-round RT-PCR with HTBI primers amplified the TCR CDR3 region. A single record per CDR3 protein comes from TCRdb applying MiXCR to the multiplex PCR reads. The data contain a few hundred thousand distinct CDR3 sequences, less than 15% of them seen just once; the ten biggest clones take up about 15%. Sequenced sample: blood. These receptors were collected from a woman aged 40 to 50 with Graves' hyperthyroidism.

This clonotype has a count of ten or more. This chain connects TRBV7-9 to TRBJ2-1, with 12 bases lining up with TRBD2. The CDR3 covers 18 residues. Germline V CDR1 and CDR2: SEHNR, FQNEAQ (reference sequence). Trimming cost V 4 bases and J 3 bases; bases outside gene matches: 10. The CDR3 region has the DNA TGTGCCAGCAGCTCTACTGGACTAGCGGGGACCAACTACAATGAGCAGTTCTTC. The encoded protein is CASSSTGLAGTNYNEQFF.

The table lists this clonotype with many counts. This rearrangement joins TRBV28 to TRBJ2-5; 7 bases align to TRBD1. Germline CDR1 and CDR2: MDHEN and SYDVKM. V shed 10 bases and J 1 base; nucleotides not matched to a gene: 6. The CDR3 sequence is 13 residues long. The CDR3 DNA follows: TGTGCCACCGACACAGGGGTCCAAGAGACCCAGTACTTC. Translated: CATDTGVQETQYF.

V usage is TRBV28 and J usage is TRBJ2-7; TRBD1 matches at 8 bases. In germline, CDR1 is MDHEN, CDR2 SYDVKM. The J segment lost 1 base and the V segment lost 4 bases, leaving 6 bases of the junction unmatched. The CDR3 is 15 amino acids. The CDR3 coding sequence is TGTGCCAGCAGTTCGACAGGGGCCTTATCCTACGAGCAGTACTTC. Protein product: CASSSTGALSYEQYF.

The V gene is TRBV11-2, the J gene TRBJ2-2, with TRBD2 identical over 11 bases. This CDR3 has 16 amino acids. Germline V lookup: CDR1 SGHAT, CDR2 FQNNGV. Trimming took 5 bases from V and 2 from J; bases not matched to a gene: 4. The CDR3 reads CASSVSGRGNTGELFF. The CDR3 DNA is TGTGCCAGCAGCGTTAGCGGGAGGGGAAACACCGGGGAGCTGTTTTTT.

This clonotype came up many times. The rearrangement joins TRBV28 to TRBJ2-7, with D possibly TRBD1 on 6 matching bases. Trimming shortened V by 2 bases and J by 1 base, and 9 bases separated the two germline ends. Germline CDR1 and CDR2: MDHEN and SYDVKM. CDR3 size: 14 residues. CDR3 residues: CASSLTGLSYEQYF. The CDR3 nucleotides read TGTGCCAGCAGTTTAACAGGGTTATCCTACGAGCAGTACTTC.

This clonotype has more than one count but fewer than ten. This chain connects TRBV5-4 to TRBJ2-2, with D possibly being TRBD2 (7 bases). Trimming removed 1 base from V and 4 bases from J, with 14 bases in between. CDR1 is SGHNT and CDR2 is YYREEE in the germline V gene (reference sequence). The CDR3 extends over 16 amino acids. This chain's CDR3 is CASSLNGGGGTGELFF. As DNA, the CDR3 is TGTGCCAGCAGCTTGAACGGGGGAGGGGGCACCGGGGAGCTGTTTTTT.

This clonotype was observed at least ten times. This rearrangement joins TRBV2 to TRBJ2-7; perhaps TRBD2 as D (5 bases). V dropped 3 bases and J dropped 2 bases, with 11 bases sitting between them. This CDR3 spans 14 amino acids. Germline CDR1 reads SNHLY; CDR2 reads FYNNEI. CDR3 DNA: TGTGCCAGCAGTGATCCAGCGGCAACCTACGAGCAGTACTTC. Translation: CASSDPAATYEQYF.

The chain couples TRBV28 to TRBJ1-6; 7 nucleotides align to TRBD1. Germline CDR1 MDHEN, CDR2 SYDVKM. CDR3 size: 15 residues. V trimming: 2 bases; J trimming: 7 bases; junction bases outside the gene matches: 5. This CDR3 reads CASSLGDRFNSPLHF. For the CDR3, the DNA is TGTGCCAGCAGTTTAGGGGACAGATTCAATTCACCCCTCCACTTT.

This chain links TRBV13 with TRBJ2-1, with 12 bases that match TRBD2. The CDR3 has 19 amino acids. The V segment lost 5 bases and the J segment 4 bases; nucleotides outside the gene matches: 15. The germline V gene encodes CDR1 PRHDT and CDR2 FYEKMQ (reference sequence). The CDR3 DNA sequence: TGTGCCAGCAGCACCCCGGGACTCGCGACTAGCGGGGGATACAATGAGCAGTTCTTC. Translating gives CASSTPGLATSGGYNEQFF.

The rearrangement links TRBV5-1 to TRBJ1-1; 11 bases are shared with TRBD1. The CDR3 contains 16 residues. The germline gives CDR1 SGHRS, CDR2 YFSETQ. The J segment lost 0 bases and the V segment lost 4 bases, leaving 5 bases of the junction unmatched. The CDR3 DNA is TGCGCCAGCAGCGGGGGACAGGGGGGGATGAACACTGAAGCTTTCTTT. Its protein product is CASSGGQGGMNTEAFF. Filled out from reference TRBV5-1 and TRBJ1-1, the complete variable domain reads KAGVTQTPRYLIKTRGQQVTLSCSPISGHRSVSWYQQTPGQGLQFLFEYFSETQRNKGNFPGRFSGRQFSNSRSEMNVSTLELGDSALYLCASSGGQGGMNTEAFFGQGTRLTVV.

At least ten counts were recorded for this clonotype. The rearrangement uses TRBV7-9 and TRBJ2-7; TRBD1 matches at 9 bases. Germline CDR1 reads SEHNR; CDR2 reads FQNEAQ (reference sequence). The CDR3 has 15 amino acids. The J segment lost 3 bases and the V segment lost 3 bases, leaving 6 bases of the junction unmatched. The CDR3 loop is CASSFRPGQGYEQYF. CDR3 nucleotide sequence: TGTGCCAGCAGCTTCAGGCCGGGACAGGGCTACGAGCAGTACTTC. Drawing the rest from reference TRBV7-9 and TRBJ2-7, the complete variable domain is DTGVSQNPRHKITKRGQNVTFRCDPISEHNRLYWYRQTLGQGPEFLTYFQNEAQLEKSRLLSDRFSAERPKGSFSTLEIQRTEQGDSAMYLCASSFRPGQGYEQYFGPGTRLTVT.